Each of the 15 T cell receptor beta chains below was sequenced from the same sample in a study of T cells after posttransplantation cyclophosphamide. Here immunoSEQ multiplex PCR was the method, and the copy in TCRdb shows in-frame clones only, minus some. The data contain some 61,000 clones, just over 90% of them seen just once; the ten biggest clones take up about 3.1%. The sample consisted of PBMCs. These receptors originate from a woman aged 25 to 39 in good health and a related stem cell transplant donor.

The chain uses TRBV7-2 and TRBJ1-1; D not resolved. The ends were cut back, 4 bases at V and 2 bases at J, with 11 bases in the middle. The CDR3 has 14 residues. From germline, CDR1 is SGHTA and CDR2 FQGNSA. The CDR3 DNA is TGTGCCAGCAGCTCCCTTTGGGGAAACACTGAAGCTTTCTTT. Translation gives CASSSLWGNTEAFF. The full variable domain, its missing parts supplied by reference TRBV7-2 and TRBJ1-1, is GAGVSQSPSNKVTEKGKDVELRCDPISGHTALYWYRQSLGQGLEFLIYFQGNSAPDKSGLPSDRFSAERTGGSVSTLTIQRTQQEDSAVYLCASSSLWGNTEAFFGQGTRLTVV.

V usage is TRBV4-3 and J usage is TRBJ1-3; possibly TRBD1 for D (5 bases). V lost 1 base and J 2 bases, leaving 15 bases between the germline ends. Per the germline V gene, CDR1 is LGHNA and CDR2 is YSLEER. The CDR3 has 17 residues. The CDR3 protein is CASSQVPGTGPGNTIYF. The CDR3, as DNA: TGCGCCAGCAGCCAAGTACCCGGGACGGGTCCTGGAAACACCATATATTTT.

Here the CDR3 reads CAWSHDPCQGLSSYNSPLHF. The CDR3 DNA reads TGTGCCTGGAGTCACGACCCATGCCAGGGACTGAGCTCCTATAATTCACCCCTCCACTTT. The gene calls are TRBV30 and TRBJ1-6, with a tentative D call TRBD1 (5 bases). Trimming stripped 2 bases from V and 0 bases from J, with 23 bases between. The CDR3 extends over 20 amino acids. Germline CDR1 and CDR2: GTSNPN and SVGIG (reference sequence).

V and J are TRBV2 and TRBJ2-5; tentative D call: TRBD1 (5 bases). The CDR3 covers 14 residues. V lost 4 bases and J lost 4, with 13 bases in between. Germline V gene sequence: CDR1 SNHLY, CDR2 FYNNEI. CDR3 DNA sequence: TGTGCCAGCAGTGCGGTTTTAAGGGGAGAGACCCAGTACTTC. It encodes CASSAVLRGETQYF.

The chain has TRBV30 and TRBJ1-2; possible D gene TRBD1, 6 bases. Germline assignment: CDR1 GTSNPN and CDR2 SVGIG (reference sequence). V lost 0 bases to trimming and J lost 4 bases, with 15 bases between them. The length of the CDR3 is 15 residues. CDR3 region: CAWSVLLGRGYGYTF. The CDR3 DNA is TGTGCCTGGAGTGTCCTCCTCGGCAGGGGCTATGGCTACACCTTC.

This sequence joins TRBV2 and TRBJ1-1; D is perhaps TRBD1 (5 bases). The CDR3 loop spans 11 amino acids. Germline-derived CDR1 and CDR2 are SNHLY and FYNNEI. V was clipped by 5 bases and J by 8 bases, with 9 bases between them. The CDR3 protein is CASSPRGEAFF. The CDR3 region has the DNA TGTGCCAGCAGTCCCCGGGGCGAAGCTTTCTTT.

The CDR3 loop reads CASSVSGGGYEQYF. The CDR3 nucleotides are TGTGCCAGCAGCGTTAGCGGAGGCGGGTACGAGCAGTACTTC. The chain uses TRBV7-6 and TRBJ2-5, with D possibly being TRBD2 (6 bases). The J call may be wrong; the DNA end is better matched by TRBJ2-7. The germline V gene has CDR1 SGHVS and CDR2 FNYEAQ. The CDR3 consists of 14 residues.

The chain recombines TRBV7-2 with TRBJ2-3; D is possibly TRBD1 (5 bases). V gave up 2 bases and J gave up 2 bases, with 20 bases separating them. The CDR3 has 18 residues. Germline CDR1 reads SGHTA; CDR2 reads FQGNSA. The CDR3 sequence: CASSLFGAWGPITDTQYF. The CDR3 nucleotides read TGTGCCAGCAGCTTATTTGGGGCGTGGGGCCCAATCACAGATACGCAGTATTTT.

The rearrangement joins TRBV5-1 to TRBJ1-1; D remains ambiguous. Germline V gene sequence: CDR1 SGHRS, CDR2 YFSETQ. This CDR3 is 15 amino acids long. Trimming removed 0 bases at V and 3 bases at J, with 12 bases between. The CDR3 is CASSLALLIDTEAFF. DNA of the CDR3: TGCGCCAGCAGCTTGGCCTTATTGATAGACACTGAAGCTTTCTTT.

The rearrangement uses TRBV7-6 and TRBJ1-2, with TRBD1 matching over 7 bases. The germline V gene encodes CDR1 SGHVS and CDR2 FNYEAQ. There are 14 residues in the CDR3. V dropped 5 bases and J dropped 6; count of bases not matched to a gene: 9. The CDR3 sequence: CASSPRARGDGYTF. DNA for the CDR3: TGTGCCAGCAGCCCCAGGGCCAGGGGGGATGGCTACACCTTC.

Points on this clone: The junction does not match germline at one end; this may be a read error. The chain joins TRBV7-9 to TRBJ1-5; D gene uncertain. Germline V gene sequence: CDR1 SEHNR, CDR2 FQNEAQ (reference sequence). The length of the CDR3 is 13 residues. CDR3 sequence (DNA): TGTGCCAGCGGCTTGGACGGCAATCAGCCCCAGCATTTT. This encodes CASGLDGNQPQHF.

The CDR3 is CASSLGAGLRGTEAFF. In DNA, the CDR3 is TGTGCCAGCAGTTTGGGGGCAGGGTTGAGAGGTACTGAAGCTTTCTTT. The rearrangement links TRBV28 to TRBJ1-1; D might be TRBD1 (6 bases). The germline V and J ends were trimmed by 3 bases and 5 bases, with 19 bases remaining between them. CDR1 and CDR2 (germline): MDHEN, SYDVKM. CDR3 length: 16 residues.

The chain couples TRBV20-1 to TRBJ1-1; D gene ambiguous. Germline CDR1 and CDR2: DFQATT and SNEGSKA (reference sequence). The CDR3 spans 11 residues. V shed 4 bases and J shed 11 bases, with 14 bases lying between them. The CDR3 nucleotides are TGCAGTGCTAAGGACTTCGGGGATGCTTTCTTT. Protein sequence: CSAKDFGDAFF.

This sequence joins TRBV7-3 and TRBJ1-5, with D unclear. Between the trimmed V and J ends, which lost 4 bases and 5 bases, there was a span of 9 bases. CDR1 SGHTA and CDR2 FQGTGA come from the germline V gene. The CDR3 has 13 amino acids. The CDR3 here is CASSWDRDQPQHF. CDR3 coding DNA: TGTGCCAGCAGCTGGGATAGGGATCAGCCCCAGCATTTT.

The chain links TRBV4-1 to TRBJ2-7; 7 bases fit TRBD2. V shed 7 bases and J 2 bases; nucleotides not matched to a gene: 11. This CDR3 is built from 15 residues. CDR1 and CDR2 (germline): MGHRA, YSYEKL. In DNA, the CDR3 is TGCGCCAGCACCCTTCGGGGAGGGGAGACCTACGAGCAGTACTTC. This translates into CASTLRGGETYEQYF.